Following are 4 T cell receptor beta chains from one sample sequenced in a study of blood T cell repertoires in COVID-19. Using immunoSEQ multiplex PCR, the repertoire was profiled, and TCRdb retains in-frame clones only, with some absent. The sample holds a few hundred thousand clones; approximately 90% are singletons and the top ten take about 3%. The sequencing input was peripheral blood. The receptors derive from a woman aged 25 to 45 with active or convalescent COVID-19.

This clone has just a few counts. The chain joins TRBV7-9 to TRBJ2-5; possibly TRBD2 for D (5 bases). In germline, CDR1 is SEHNR, CDR2 FQNEAQ (reference sequence). Trimming took off 1 base at V and 5 bases at J, with 8 bases between the two ends. CDR3 size: 13 residues. Here the CDR3 reads CASSLGESETQYF. CDR3 in DNA: TGTGCCAGCAGCTTAGGGGAGTCGGAGACCCAGTACTTC. Looking up the rest from reference TRBV7-9 and TRBJ2-5 gives the full variable domain: DTGVSQNPRHKITKRGQNVTFRCDPISEHNRLYWYRQTLGQGPEFLTYFQNEAQLEKSRLLSDRFSAERPKGSFSTLEIQRTEQGDSAMYLCASSLGESETQYFGPGTRLLVL.

In this sample, this clone turned up once. V usage is TRBV7-2 and J usage is TRBJ1-5, with 10 bases aligning to TRBD1. The CDR3 is 15 residues long. From germline, CDR1 is SGHTA and CDR2 FQGNSA. With 5 bases clipped from V and 3 bases from J, the junction kept 4 bases outside the gene matches. The CDR3: CASSGQGGVNQPQHF. In DNA form, the CDR3 reads TGTGCCAGCAGCGGACAGGGGGGGGTCAATCAGCCCCAGCATTTT.

This clone was observed a few times. The chain recombines TRBV12-3 or TRBV12-4 with TRBJ1-1, with 7 bases aligning to TRBD1. The CDR3 has 12 residues. The V segment lost 7 bases and the J segment 6 bases; nucleotides outside the gene matches: 5. The chain's CDR3 is CASNPGGSEAFF. CDR3 sequence (DNA): TGTGCCAGCAACCCAGGGGGTTCTGAAGCTTTCTTT.

The V and J genes are TRBV28 and TRBJ2-5; a weak D match, TRBD1 (5 bases). The V gene's germline CDR1 is MDHEN and CDR2 SYDVKM. The CDR3 is made up of 12 amino acids. Trimming took off 6 bases at V and 1 base at J, with 6 bases between the two ends. The CDR3 loop is CASRTVQETQYF. For the CDR3, the DNA is TGTGCCAGCAGGACAGTCCAAGAGACCCAGTACTTC.